This TCR beta chain stems from a study of tumor and adjacent non-tumor tissue in lung cancer. The germline V gene encodes CDR1 MNHEY and CDR2 SVGAGI. This CDR3 has 15 residues. For this clonotype: The target antigen is unknown. An end of the junction differs from the germline gene, which may be a read error.

The library came from three nested PCR rounds adapted from ARM-PCR protocols. One entry per CDR3 protein results from TCRdb running MiXCR on the multiplex PCR reads. This table holds over 35,000 distinct CDR3 sequences, roughly 60% found once. Study conclusions and caveats: Tumor repertoires had a smaller top 100 clone share than normal lung.

RNA was extracted from bulk tissue without any cell sorting. The normal lung tissue was taken more than 3 cm from the tumor edge. Donors were chemotherapy-naive, newly diagnosed lung cancer surgical patients in China, August–late 2014. Sequencing used distant non-tumor lung tissue. The rearrangement uses TRBV6-5 and TRBJ1-5; 8 nucleotides agree with TRBD1. This TCR came from a man over 45 with non-small cell lung cancer. The CDR3 region is CACSYTSGQDQPQHF. Here the CDR3 DNA reads TGTGCCTGCAGTTACACGTCGGGACAGGATCAGCCCCAGCATTTT.